The present T cell receptor beta chain was sequenced within a study of T cell responses to AZD1222 COVID-19 vaccine. Study-wide findings and caveats: Elevations in Spike-specific TCR breadth and depth followed administration of two AZD1222 doses. Clonal diversity may have been underestimated in mostly white British donors. No day 14 peak samples; only post-peak repertoires were characterized. Just five to seven people given AZD1222 tested seropositive at baseline.

V gave up 5 bases and J gave up 0 bases; unmatched junction bases: 12. Germline CDR1 and CDR2: LGHDT and YNNKEL (reference sequence). CDR3 length: 20 residues. Note on this clone: Its specificity is not known.

Clones were read by immunoSEQ multiplex PCR, and TCRdb kept only the in-frame ones, dropping some. The sample table sets out over 120,000 clones. Sequencing input: peripheral blood. The TCR was taken from an adult in good health. J is TRBJ2-3 and V is TRBV3-1 (or the pseudogene TRBV3-2), with 15 bases fitting TRBD2. The CDR3 coding sequence is TGTGCCAGCAGCTCCCGGACTAGCGGGGGGGCGATTTCGAGCACAGATACGCAGTATTTT. It codes for CASSSRTSGGAISSTDTQYF.